This entry concerns a single T cell receptor beta chain. Its target is not known. These data originate in a study of shared clonotypes between healthy human individuals. The study's findings and limits: Only blood underwent sampling, and tissue repertoires likely differ.

Germline-derived CDR1 and CDR2 are WSHSY and SAAADI. CDR3 size: 14 residues. Unmatched junction bases numbered 5, after V lost 7 bases and J lost 2 bases. Method: immunoSEQ multiplex PCR; TCRdb's copy keeps in-frame clones and lacks some. The sample shows a few million clones, about 92% of them seen only once. This sequence was found in a man aged 18 to 29 in good health. Sequencing used naive CD4+ T cells sorted from blood. Specified subset: CD45RA+ positively selected. This chain uses TRBV10-2 with TRBJ2-1, with TRBD1 matching 7 bases. CDR3 region: CASNRGRPYNEQFF. CDR3 in DNA: TGCGCCAGCAACAGGGGACGACCCTACAATGAGCAGTTCTTC.